The following is a TCR beta chain sequence with its context. One end of the junction fails to match germline, which may point to a read error. The sample comes from a study of blood T cell repertoires in COVID-19. Study summary: Sample material is recorded as cDNA or gDNA derived from T cells, B-cell-depleted T cells, or PBMCs.

Profiling relied on immunoSEQ multiplex PCR, and the TCRdb table lists in-frame clones only, not all of them. The sample contains just over 650,000 clones, 80% to 90% of which appear only once. This TCR came from a woman aged 18-30 years with acute or convalescent COVID-19. Material: peripheral blood.

The CDR3 region is CASSYMTLRGYSEQFF. In DNA, the CDR3 is TGTGCCAGCAGCTACATGACCCTACGGGGATACAGTGAGCAGTTCTTC. The J gene is TRBJ2-1, the V gene TRBV5-6; D might be TRBD2 (5 bases). From germline, CDR1 is SGHDT and CDR2 YYEEEE. CDR3 length equals 16 residues.